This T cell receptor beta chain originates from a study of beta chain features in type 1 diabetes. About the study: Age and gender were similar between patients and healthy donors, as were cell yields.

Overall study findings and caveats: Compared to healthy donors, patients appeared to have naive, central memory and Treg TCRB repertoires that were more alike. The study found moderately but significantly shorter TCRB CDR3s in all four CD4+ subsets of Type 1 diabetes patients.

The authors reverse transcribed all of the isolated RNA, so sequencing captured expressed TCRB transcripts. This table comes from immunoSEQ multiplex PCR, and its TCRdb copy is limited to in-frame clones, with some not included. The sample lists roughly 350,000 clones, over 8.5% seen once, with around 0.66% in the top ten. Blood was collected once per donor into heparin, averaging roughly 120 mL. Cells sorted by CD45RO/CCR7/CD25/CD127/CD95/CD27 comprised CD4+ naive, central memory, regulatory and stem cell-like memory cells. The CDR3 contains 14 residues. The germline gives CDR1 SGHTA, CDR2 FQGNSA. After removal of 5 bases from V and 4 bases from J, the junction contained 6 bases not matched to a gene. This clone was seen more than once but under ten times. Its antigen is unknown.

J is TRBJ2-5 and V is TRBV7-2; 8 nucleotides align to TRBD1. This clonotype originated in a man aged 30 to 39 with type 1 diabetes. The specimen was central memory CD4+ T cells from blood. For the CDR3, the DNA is TGTGCCAGCAGCCCTCGGACAGGGTCAGAGACCCAGTACTTC. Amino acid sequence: CASSPRTGSETQYF.